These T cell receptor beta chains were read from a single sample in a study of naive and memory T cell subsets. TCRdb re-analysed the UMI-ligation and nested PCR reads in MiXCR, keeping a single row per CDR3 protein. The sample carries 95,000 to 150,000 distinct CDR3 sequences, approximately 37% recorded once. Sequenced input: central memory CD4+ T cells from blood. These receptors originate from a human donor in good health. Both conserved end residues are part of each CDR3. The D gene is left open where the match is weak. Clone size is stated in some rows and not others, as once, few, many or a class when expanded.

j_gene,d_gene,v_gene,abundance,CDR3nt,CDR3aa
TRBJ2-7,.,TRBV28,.,TGTGCCAGCAGTTTGGCGAGGGGGGACTTTACTCCCTACGAGCAGTACTTC,CASSLARGDFTPYEQYF
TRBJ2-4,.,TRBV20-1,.,TGCAGTGCTAGATACCCCGGGGCCCGGCAGACAAACATTCAGTACTTC,CSARYPGARQTNIQYF
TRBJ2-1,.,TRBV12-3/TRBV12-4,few,TGTGCCAGCAGACAAACTCAGGGACTCAATGAGCAGTTCTTC,CASRQTQGLNEQFF
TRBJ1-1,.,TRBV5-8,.,TGTGCCAGCAGCGTGGGTTGGAACACTGAAGCTTTCTTT,CASSVGWNTEAFF
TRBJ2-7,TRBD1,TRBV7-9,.,TGTGCCAGCAGCTTAGAGGGGGCAGGCGGGTACGAGCAGTACTTC,CASSLEGAGGYEQYF
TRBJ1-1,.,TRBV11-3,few,TGTGCCAGCAGCTCCTCAGCAGGTTCAGCTTTCTTT,CASSSSAGSAFF
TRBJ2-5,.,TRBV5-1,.,TGCGCCAGCAGCTTGATTCTCGCTCAAGAGACCCAGTACTTC,CASSLILAQETQYF
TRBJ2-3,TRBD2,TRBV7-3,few,TGTGCCAGCAGCTTAATGGTCCTAGCGGATAGGGATACGCAGTATTTT,CASSLMVLADRDTQYF
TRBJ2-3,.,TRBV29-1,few,TGCAGCGTTGAAGGTTCGAGCACAGATACGCAGTATTTT,CSVEGSSTDTQYF
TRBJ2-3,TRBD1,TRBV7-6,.,TGTGCCAGCAGCTATGGGACAGGGGGCAGTTCAGATACGCAGTATTTT,CASSYGTGGSSDTQYF
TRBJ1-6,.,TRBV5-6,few,TGTGCCAGCAAGGAGGGGGGTAGCTCCTATAATTCACCCCTCCACTTT,CASKEGGSSYNSPLHF
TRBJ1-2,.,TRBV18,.,TGTGCCAGCTCACTCCCGAATCTCTATGGCTACACCTTC,CASSLPNLYGYTF
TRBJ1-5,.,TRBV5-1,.,TGCGCCAGCAGCAAGGGGTTTGGGCAGCCCCAGCATTTT,CASSKGFGQPQHF
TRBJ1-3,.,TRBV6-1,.,TGTGCCAGCAAGCCTTCGGGGAACTCTGGAAACACCATATATTTT,CASKPSGNSGNTIYF
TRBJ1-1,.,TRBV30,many,TGTGCCTGGAGCCTCCTGACCCCAAGGGGGGACACTGAAGCTTTCTTT,CAWSLLTPRGDTEAFF
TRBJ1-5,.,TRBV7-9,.,TGTGCCAGCAGCCCAGACATGGTACATCAGCCCCAGCATTTT,CASSPDMVHQPQHF
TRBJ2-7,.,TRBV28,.,TGTGCCAGCAGTTTACCGGGGGAGGCCATGGGCGAGCAGTACTTC,CASSLPGEAMGEQYF
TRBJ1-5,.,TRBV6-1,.,TGTGCCAGCAGCGCGGTTTTCGCCAACAATCAGCCCCAGCATTTT,CASSAVFANNQPQHF
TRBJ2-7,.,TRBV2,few,TGTGCCAGCAGGAGGGCTACCTACGAGCAGTACTTC,CASRRATYEQYF
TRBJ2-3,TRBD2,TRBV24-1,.,TGTGCCACCAGTGATTTTCGGCTAGCGGGGGCGACTAGCACAGATACGCAGTATTTT,CATSDFRLAGATSTDTQYF
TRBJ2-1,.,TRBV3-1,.,TGTGCCAGCAGCCAAGAATTAGGGAGGTCCAATGAGCAGTTCTTC,CASSQELGRSNEQFF
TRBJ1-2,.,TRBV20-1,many,TGCAGTGCTAGCCTAGTGCCCATAGAGTTCTATGGCTACACCTTC,CSASLVPIEFYGYTF
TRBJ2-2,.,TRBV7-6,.,TGTGCCAGCAGCTTAGTTTTGGGTCACGGGGAGCTGTTTTTT,CASSLVLGHGELFF
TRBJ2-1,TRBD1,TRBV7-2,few,TGTGCCAGCAGCTTTAGACAGGGGAGGTACAATGAGCAGTTCTTC,CASSFRQGRYNEQFF
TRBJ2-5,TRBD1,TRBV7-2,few,TGTGCCAGCAGCTTAGGAGGGGGCGGCGAGACCCAGTACTTC,CASSLGGGGETQYF
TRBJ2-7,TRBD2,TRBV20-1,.,TGCAGTGCTCAAGGCGGACTAGCGGGAGGTCCCTACGAGCAGTACTTC,CSAQGGLAGGPYEQYF
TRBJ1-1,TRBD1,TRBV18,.,TGTGCCAGCTCAGCACAGGGGGGAAACGCTGAAGCTTTCTTT,CASSAQGGNAEAFF
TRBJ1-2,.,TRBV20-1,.,TGCAGTGCTAGGACGGAAATTGGCTATGGCTACACCTTC,CSARTEIGYGYTF
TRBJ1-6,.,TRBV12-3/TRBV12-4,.,TGTGCCAGCAGTTCTCAAGGATCTAGACCACCCCTCCACTTT,CASSSQGSRPPLHF
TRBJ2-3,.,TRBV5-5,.,TGTGCCAGCAGCAGGGTGCAGCGGTCCACAGATACGCAGTATTTT,CASSRVQRSTDTQYF
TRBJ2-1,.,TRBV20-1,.,TGCAGTGGGGGGGACGCTAGGAGGTCCTACAATGAGCAGTTCTTC,CSGGDARRSYNEQFF
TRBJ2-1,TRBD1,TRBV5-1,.,TGCGCCAGCAGCTGGCGTGCCACGGGACAGGGTCTCAATGAGCAGTTCTTC,CASSWRATGQGLNEQFF
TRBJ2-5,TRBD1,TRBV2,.,TGTGCCAGCAGTTTATCCATCGTCGGACAGGGGAAGACCCAGTACTTC,CASSLSIVGQGKTQYF
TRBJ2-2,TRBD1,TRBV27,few,TGTGCCAGCAGGGGACAGGGGCGTGGGGAGCTGTTTTTT,CASRGQGRGELFF
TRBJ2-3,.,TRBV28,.,TGTGCCAGCACCTGGGGCGGAAGTGTGGATACGCAGTATTTT,CASTWGGSVDTQYF
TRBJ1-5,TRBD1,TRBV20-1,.,TGCAGTGCTGCCAGGGGGTATCAGCCCCAGCATTTT,CSAARGYQPQHF
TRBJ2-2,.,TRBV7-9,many,TGTGCCAGCATCCTTTCTCGACGGAACACCGGGGAGCTGTTTTTT,CASILSRRNTGELFF
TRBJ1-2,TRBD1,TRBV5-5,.,TGTGCCAGCAGCTTGGACATGACAGGGTACTATGGCTACACCTTC,CASSLDMTGYYGYTF
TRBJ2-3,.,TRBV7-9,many,TGTGCCAGCAGCCCAAAGGGCCCAGATACGCAGTATTTT,CASSPKGPDTQYF
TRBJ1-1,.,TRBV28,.,TGTGCCAGCAGTTTATCTCTCCCAGAAAGAGAAGCTTTCTTT,CASSLSLPEREAFF
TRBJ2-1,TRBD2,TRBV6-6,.,TGTGCCAGCAGACCCCAAAGCGGGAGGTACAATGAGCAGTTCTTC,CASRPQSGRYNEQFF
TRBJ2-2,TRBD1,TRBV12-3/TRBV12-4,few,TGTGCCAGCGTTGGGGGGACAGGGAGAACCGGGGAGCTGTTTTTT,CASVGGTGRTGELFF
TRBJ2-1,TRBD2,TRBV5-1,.,TGCGCCAGCAGTCGCGAGGGGCTAGCGGGAATATACAATGAGCAGTTCTTC,CASSREGLAGIYNEQFF
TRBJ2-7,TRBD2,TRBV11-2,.,TGTGCCAGCAGCTTAGGGACCGCACGGACTAGCGGGAGATATGGCGAGCAGTACTTC,CASSLGTARTSGRYGEQYF
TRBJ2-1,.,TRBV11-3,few,TGTGCCAGCAGCTTAGGACCGGCGGGCTACAATGAGCAGTTCTTC,CASSLGPAGYNEQFF
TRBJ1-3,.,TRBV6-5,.,TGTGCCAGCAGTTACTCACGACCCTTCTCTGGAAACACCATATATTTT,CASSYSRPFSGNTIYF
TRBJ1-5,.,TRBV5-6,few,TGTGCCAGCAGCCGGGGGGTAAATAGCAATCAGCCCCAGCATTTT,CASSRGVNSNQPQHF
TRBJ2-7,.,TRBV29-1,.,TGCAGCGTTTACCGGGACAAGGGCGACTACGAGCAGTACTTC,CSVYRDKGDYEQYF
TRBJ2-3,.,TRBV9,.,TGTGCCAGCAGCGTTAGGGGGGGTACTAGCACAGATACGCAGTATTTT,CASSVRGGTSTDTQYF
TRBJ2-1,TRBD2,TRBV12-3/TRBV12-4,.,TGTGCCAGCAGTTTCGGGACTAGCGGGATCTACAATGAGCAGTTCTTC,CASSFGTSGIYNEQFF
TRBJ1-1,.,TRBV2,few,TGTGCCAGCGGTAGAGAGAACACTGAAGCTTTCTTT,CASGRENTEAFF
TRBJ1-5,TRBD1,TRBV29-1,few,TGCAGCGTTCAGGACAGGGAGGGACAGCCCCAGCATTTT,CSVQDREGQPQHF